This TCR beta chain was identified during a study of T cell repertoires in cytomegalovirus infection. Overall study: Indications came from public TCR beta signatures; they pointed to CMV infection and to a matching HLA type.

TCRdb re-called the reads through MiXCR, storing one row per CDR3 protein. The sample contains approximately 500,000 distinct CDR3 sequences, more than 25% of which appear only once. Regarding this clonotype: Antigen specificity is unknown.

Study-wide results and caveats: There were carriers of CMV plus the relevant HLA, and cumulative public TCR beta family frequency identified them. In two of eight donors, the top clonotype was HLA-C-restricted CMV-specific.

The sequence came from a human donor in good health (CMV status not recorded). Some clones in this sample may be carry-over from other donors' samples. The material sequenced was PBMCs.

The CDR3 loop is CASRPDRGKAQYF. The CDR3 bases are TGTGCCAGCAGGCCGGACAGGGGCAAGGCGCAGTATTTT. The chain has TRBV7-2 and TRBJ2-3; 9 bases are a match to TRBD1. The CDR3 extends over 13 amino acids. CDR1 and CDR2 (germline): SGHTA, FQGNSA. J lost 10 bases, V lost 6 bases, and 8 bases had no gene match.